The 27 T cell receptor beta chains listed next were all sequenced from one sample in a study of OX40 agonist ivuxolimab in advanced cancers. Produced via immunoSEQ multiplex PCR; TCRdb's table is partial and in-frame only. The sample consists of about 60,000 clones, around 89% of them appearing once. The source material was CD4+ or CD8+ T cells sorted from blood, sampled in a trial of the OX40 agonist ivuxolimab. The receptors originated from an adult with an advanced solid tumor such as melanoma, head and neck, liver or kidney cancer.

This chain joins TRBV7-2 and TRBJ2-7; D is perhaps TRBD2 (6 bases). Germline CDR1 and CDR2: SGHTA and FQGNSA. V lost 4 bases to trimming and J lost 2 bases, with 15 bases between them. The CDR3 contains 15 residues. The CDR3 here is CASSSSGPGAYEQYF. The CDR3 DNA sequence: TGTGCCAGCAGCTCCAGCGGGCCTGGCGCCTACGAGCAGTACTTC.

The rearrangement joins TRBV2 to TRBJ1-6; D is unresolved. Germline V gene sequence: CDR1 SNHLY, CDR2 FYNNEI. CDR3 length: 14 amino acids. V lost 2 bases and J lost 6, with 8 bases in between. The CDR3 nucleotides read TGTGCCAGCAGTGAACTGGGTAGTAATTCACCCCTCCACTTT. It codes for CASSELGSNSPLHF.

The V call is TRBV19, the J call TRBJ1-4; 7 nucleotides align to TRBD1. V lost 8 bases and J lost 8; bases outside the gene matches: 14. The germline CDR1 and CDR2 sequences are LNHDA and SQIVND (reference sequence). The CDR3 is 15 residues long. The CDR3 region is CASQGDDRVREKLFF. In nucleotides, the CDR3 is TGTGCCAGTCAGGGGGATGACAGGGTACGAGAAAAACTGTTTTTT.

The chain combines TRBV7-8 with TRBJ2-7; TRBD2 aligns across 7 bases. Germline V lookup: CDR1 SGHVS, CDR2 FQNEAQ. J lost 9 bases, V lost 5 bases, and 4 bases had no gene match. CDR3 length: 11 amino acids. The CDR3 region is CASSAGRRQYF. In DNA, the CDR3 is TGTGCCAGCAGCGCCGGGAGGAGGCAGTACTTC.

V usage is TRBV6-5 and J usage is TRBJ2-7; tentative D call: TRBD2 (5 bases). The CDR3 loop spans 15 amino acids. Trimming left V 7 bases short and J 0 bases short, with 16 bases between. Germline V gene data show CDR1 as MNHEY and CDR2 as SVGAGI. DNA for the CDR3: TGTGCCAGCAAGGTCGGCGGAGGAGGCTCCTACGAGCAGTACTTC. Translated: CASKVGGGGSYEQYF.

This chain uses TRBV6-5 with TRBJ2-1; D remains ambiguous. V was trimmed by 5 bases and J by 9 bases, leaving 17 bases between them. The CDR3 is 14 residues long. Germline assignment: CDR1 MNHEY and CDR2 SVGAGI. The CDR3: CASSAPGLTIEQFF. Here the CDR3 DNA reads TGTGCCAGCAGTGCCCCGGGCCTAACAATTGAGCAGTTCTTC.

The DNA of the CDR3 is TGCGCCAGCAGCCAGACAGGCTCTGGAAACACCATATATTTT. Its translation: CASSQTGSGNTIYF. The V gene is TRBV5-1, the J gene TRBJ1-3, with D perhaps TRBD1 (6 bases). The CDR3 covers 14 residues. From germline, CDR1 is SGHRS and CDR2 YFSETQ. The V end was cut by 4 bases, the J end by 0 bases, with 8 bases between.

CDR3 amino acids: CASSPSPGANTEAFF. The CDR3 DNA reads as TGTGCCAGCTCACCAAGCCCGGGGGCGAACACTGAAGCTTTCTTT. The chain carries TRBV18 and TRBJ1-1, with a possible D match to TRBD1 (6 bases). CDR3 length equals 15 residues. Per the germline V gene, CDR1 is KGHSH and CDR2 is LQKENI. The germline V and J ends were trimmed by 2 bases and 1 base, with 11 bases remaining between them. Supplemented by reference TRBV18 and TRBJ1-1, the full variable domain reads NAGVMQNPRHLVRRRGQEARLRCSPMKGHSHVYWYRQLPEEGLKFMVYLQKENIIDESGMPKERFSAEFPKEGPSILRIQQVVRGDSAAYFCASSPSPGANTEAFFGQGTRLTVV.

The chain joins TRBV19 to TRBJ2-2; D is unresolved. Germline V gene lookup returns CDR1 LNHDA and CDR2 SQIVND (reference sequence). The V end lost 1 base, the J end lost 1 base, and 4 bases lay between the germline ends. The CDR3 length is 14 residues. Here the CDR3 DNA reads TGTGCCAGTAGTATAGTGGGGAACACCGGGGAGCTGTTTTTT. Its protein product is CASSIVGNTGELFF.

The rearrangement uses TRBV13 and TRBJ1-2; TRBD1 matches at 8 bases. CDR1 is PRHDT and CDR2 is FYEKMQ in the germline V gene (reference sequence). This CDR3 is built from 17 residues. V dropped 4 bases and J dropped 4; count of bases not matched to a gene: 14. The DNA of the CDR3 is TGTGCCAGCAGCTCCCTTACTAAGTTGGACAGGGTCTATGGCTACACCTTC. Translating gives CASSSLTKLDRVYGYTF.

Note on this clone: A much larger clone lies a single base off, so this may be a read error. Other nucleotide sequences from this sample produce the same CDR3. The J gene is TRBJ2-3, the V gene TRBV11-2; D is undetermined. Germline values: CDR1 SGHAT, CDR2 FQNNGV. The CDR3 sequence is 14 residues long. V lost 1 base and J lost 2, with 7 bases in between. The CDR3 DNA reads TGTGCCAGCAGCTTAGGGCGGTTCACAGATACGCAGTATTTT. Its translation is CASSLGRFTDTQYF. The full variable domain, with the rest looked up from reference TRBV11-2 and TRBJ2-3, is EAGVAQSPRYKIIEKRQSVAFWCNPISGHATLYWYQQILGQGPKLLIQFQNNGVVDDSQLPKDRFSAERLKGVDSTLKIQPAKLEDSAVYLCASSLGRFTDTQYFGPGTRLTVL.

This chain uses TRBV5-8 with TRBJ1-1, with 7 bases aligning to TRBD1. This CDR3 region has 17 residues. Trimming took 1 base from V and 1 from J; bases not matched to a gene: 10. The germline V gene encodes CDR1 SGHTS and CDR2 YDEGEE. The CDR3: CASSLYRGVRGNTEAFF. CDR3 bases: TGTGCCAGCAGCTTGTACAGGGGAGTACGAGGGAACACTGAAGCTTTCTTT. The full variable domain, with the rest looked up from reference TRBV5-8 and TRBJ1-1, is EAGVTQSPTHLIKTRGQQATLRCSPISGHTSVYWYQQALGLGLQFLLWYDEGEERNRGNFPPRFSGRQFPNYSSELNVNALELEDSALYLCASSLYRGVRGNTEAFFGQGTRLTVV.

The chain links TRBV10-2 to TRBJ1-1, with a possible D match to TRBD1 (6 bases). This CDR3 is built from 16 residues. Trimming pared 4 bases from V and 0 bases from J, leaving 15 bases between. Germline V CDR1 and CDR2: WSHSY, SAAADI. CDR3 sequence reads: CASSVGGAVLNTEAFF. The CDR3 coding sequence is TGCGCCAGCAGTGTGGGGGGCGCAGTTTTGAACACTGAAGCTTTCTTT.

This rearrangement joins TRBV29-1 to TRBJ1-1, with 7 bases lining up with TRBD1. This CDR3 comprises 13 residues. With 7 bases clipped from V and 0 bases from J, the junction kept 5 bases outside the gene matches. Germline CDR1 is SQVTM and CDR2 is ANQGSEA. The CDR3 reads CSGYRGVNTEAFF. The DNA of the CDR3 is TGCAGCGGATACAGGGGAGTGAACACTGAAGCTTTCTTT.

The V gene is TRBV19, the J gene TRBJ1-1; 8 bases fit TRBD1. V gave up 1 base and J gave up 1 base; unmatched junction bases: 2. The CDR3 loop spans 15 amino acids. Looked up from germline, CDR1 is LNHDA and CDR2 is SQIVND (reference sequence). As DNA, the CDR3 is TGTGCCAGTAGTATAGGACAGGGGCCGAACACTGAAGCTTTCTTT. Residues: CASSIGQGPNTEAFF.

J is TRBJ2-6 and V is TRBV25-1; 8 nucleotides match TRBD1. V lost 5 bases, J lost 2 bases, and 8 bases stayed unmatched. Germline V gene lookup returns CDR1 MGHDK and CDR2 SYGVNS. This CDR3 has 17 residues. The CDR3 is CASSQGADFPGANVLTF. The CDR3 nucleotides read TGTGCCAGCAGTCAGGGGGCTGACTTTCCTGGGGCCAACGTCCTGACTTTC.

CDR3 loop: CASSLEPGQPQHF. CDR3 DNA sequence: TGTGCCAGCAGCTTAGAACCCGGGCAGCCCCAGCATTTT. V and J are TRBV7-8 and TRBJ1-5, with D unresolved. The V gene's germline CDR1 is SGHVS and CDR2 FQNEAQ. The CDR3 has 13 amino acids. The ends were cut back, 1 base at V and 7 bases at J, with 8 bases in the middle.

The gene calls are TRBV14 and TRBJ2-1; TRBD1 aligns across 8 bases. J lost 4 bases, V lost 0 bases, and 5 bases had no gene match. CDR3 length: 16 amino acids. Germline-derived CDR1 and CDR2 are SGHDN and FVKESK. CDR3: CASSQETGQVYNEQFF. CDR3 DNA: TGTGCCAGCAGCCAAGAAACGGGACAGGTATACAATGAGCAGTTCTTC.

The chain combines TRBV7-9 with TRBJ1-6, with D possibly being TRBD1 (5 bases). Germline CDR1 SEHNR, CDR2 FQNEAQ (reference sequence). V was trimmed by 2 bases and J by 5 bases, leaving 10 bases between them. This CDR3 contains 15 residues. CDR3 in amino acids: CASSLFGTDNSPLHF. DNA for the CDR3: TGTGCCAGCAGCTTATTTGGGACGGATAATTCACCCCTCCACTTT. Based on the CDR3 plus reference TRBV7-9 and TRBJ1-6, the full variable domain is DTGVSQNPRHKITKRGQNVTFRCDPISEHNRLYWYRQTLGQGPEFLTYFQNEAQLEKSRLLSDRFSAERPKGSFSTLEIQRTEQGDSAMYLCASSLFGTDNSPLHFGNGTRLTVT.

The V call is TRBV9, the J call TRBJ1-1, with no clear D. V lost 0 bases, J lost 6 bases, and 12 bases lay in between. CDR3 length: 14 amino acids. Germline V gene data show CDR1 as SGDLS and CDR2 as YYNGEE. CDR3 loop: CASSVESREAEAFF. Here the CDR3 DNA reads TGTGCCAGCAGCGTAGAGTCCCGGGAAGCTGAAGCTTTCTTT.

The rearrangement joins TRBV28 to TRBJ2-3, with D maybe TRBD1 (5 bases). The CDR3 runs to 15 residues. Germline CDR1 MDHEN, CDR2 SYDVKM. V lost 5 bases and J lost 4, with 16 bases in between. The CDR3 DNA sequence: TGTGCCAGCAGTCCTCAGGGCCAGGGTGCAGATACGCAGTATTTT. Its translation: CASSPQGQGADTQYF. The full variable domain, rest sourced from reference TRBV28 and TRBJ2-3, is DVKVTQSSRYLVKRTGEKVFLECVQDMDHENMFWYRQDPGLGLRLIYFSYDVKMKEKGDIPEGYSVSREKKERFSLILESASTNQTSMYLCASSPQGQGADTQYFGPGTRLTVL.

The count of this clone is one. V gene TRBV6-1 combines with J gene TRBJ1-2; TRBD1 agrees at 7 bases. Germline-derived CDR1 and CDR2 are MNHNS and SASEGT. The V segment lost 2 bases and the J segment 8 bases; nucleotides outside the gene matches: 17. The CDR3 contains 17 residues. Here the CDR3 reads CASSEQSTGFKLLGYTF. The DNA of the CDR3 is TGTGCCAGCAGTGAACAATCGACAGGGTTCAAACTTCTGGGCTACACCTTC.

V is TRBV2 and J is TRBJ2-2; D is perhaps TRBD2 (6 bases). Germline CDR1 and CDR2: SNHLY and FYNNEI. The CDR3 loop spans 16 amino acids. V lost 3 bases and J 4 bases, leaving 15 bases between the germline ends. The CDR3 region is CASSDRVAAPTGELFF. The CDR3 DNA sequence: TGTGCCAGCAGTGATAGGGTAGCGGCCCCCACCGGGGAGCTGTTTTTT.

CDR3 protein: CASSSRREGGIRGEAFF. DNA of the CDR3: TGTGCCAGCAGCTCTCGGAGAGAAGGGGGCATTCGGGGTGAAGCTTTCTTT. This chain connects TRBV7-9 to TRBJ1-1; 7 nucleotides line up with TRBD1. The CDR3 runs 17 residues. Trimming at V came to 4 bases and at J to 7 bases, leaving 18 bases not matched to a gene. Germline loops: CDR1 SEHNR, CDR2 FQNEAQ (reference sequence).

The V and J genes are TRBV28 and TRBJ2-6, with D possibly TRBD2 on 5 matching bases. V was pared by 2 bases and J by 0 bases, with 14 bases between. Germline values: CDR1 MDHEN, CDR2 SYDVKM. The CDR3 sequence is 18 residues long. The CDR3 here is CASSLSSPGSSGANVLTF. The DNA for the CDR3 is TGTGCCAGCAGTTTAAGCTCCCCGGGGAGCTCTGGGGCCAACGTCCTGACTTTC.

This clone turned up a few times. The rearrangement links TRBV4-3 to TRBJ2-7; the D gene could be TRBD1 or TRBD2 (5 bases each). The V gene lost 1 base and the J gene lost 3 bases, with 10 bases spanning the gap. The CDR3 runs to 14 residues. The germline V gene encodes CDR1 LGHNA and CDR2 YSLEER. The CDR3 is CASSQGERGYEQYF. The CDR3, as DNA: TGCGCCAGCAGCCAAGGTGAGAGGGGCTACGAGCAGTACTTC.

This clone appeared a few times. The CDR3 DNA sequence: TGTGCCAGTAGTAGCCTCAGGGTCTCAGATACGCAGTATTTT. This translates into CASSSLRVSDTQYF. This sequence joins TRBV19 and TRBJ2-3, with D possibly being TRBD1 (5 bases). Looked up from germline, CDR1 is LNHDA and CDR2 is SQIVND (reference sequence). This CDR3 is 14 amino acids long. Trimming stripped 4 bases from V and 4 bases from J, with 12 bases between. Full variable domain (remainder filled in from reference TRBV19 and TRBJ2-3): DGGITQSPKYLFRKEGQNVTLSCEQNLNHDAMYWYRQDPGQGLRLIYYSQIVNDFQKGDIAEGYSVSREKKESFPLTVTSAQKNPTAFYLCASSSLRVSDTQYFGPGTRLTVL.